This entry features one T cell receptor (beta chain) sequence. Its matching antigen is unknown. This CDR3 has 15 amino acids. J gave up 3 bases and V 7 bases, and 10 bases lay outside the gene matches. CDR1 and CDR2 (germline): LNHDA, SQIVND (reference sequence). The entry originates in a study of T cells in Graves' hyperthyroidism and ophthalmopathy. Study summary: Any treatment followed the collection of peripheral blood at initial diagnosis. Study-wide results and limits: Most clonotypes that expanded in the thyroid above 0.001 also showed up in blood.

Clinical symptoms, serum thyroxine and TRAb, thyroid ultrasound and orbital computed tomography were used for the diagnoses. The PBMCs studied were ones that came from about 10 ml fresh peripheral blood. Template material for amplifying TCR beta CDR3 regions consisted of RNA transcripts. Initially, a first-round RT-PCR of the TCR CDR3 employed the HTBI primer set. MiXCR, run by TCRdb on the multiplex PCR reads, gives a single entry per CDR3 protein. Counted here are some 760,000 distinct CDR3 sequences, 14% occurring once; the ten biggest clones make up roughly 10%. This TCR was recovered from a woman under 30 with Graves' hyperthyroidism. The sequenced sample was blood. V gene TRBV19 combines with J gene TRBJ2-7; 9 bases agree with TRBD1. CDR3 sequence reads: CASTDPGQGNYEQYF. CDR3 nucleotide sequence: TGTGCCAGTACCGATCCGGGACAGGGAAACTACGAGCAGTACTTC.